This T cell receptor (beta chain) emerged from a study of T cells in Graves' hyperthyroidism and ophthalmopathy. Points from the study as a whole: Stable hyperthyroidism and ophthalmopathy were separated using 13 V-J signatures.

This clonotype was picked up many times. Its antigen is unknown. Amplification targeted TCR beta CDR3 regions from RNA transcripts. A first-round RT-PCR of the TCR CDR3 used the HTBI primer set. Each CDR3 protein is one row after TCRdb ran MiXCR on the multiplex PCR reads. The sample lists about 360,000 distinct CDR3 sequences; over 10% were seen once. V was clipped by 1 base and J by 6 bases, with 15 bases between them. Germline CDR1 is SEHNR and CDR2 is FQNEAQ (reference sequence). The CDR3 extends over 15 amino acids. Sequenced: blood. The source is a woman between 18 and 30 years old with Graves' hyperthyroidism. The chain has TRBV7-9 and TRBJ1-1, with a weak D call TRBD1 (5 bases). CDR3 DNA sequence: TGTGCCAGCAGCTTAGTGCGGGGACCCCACGCTGAAGCTTTCTTT. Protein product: CASSLVRGPHAEAFF. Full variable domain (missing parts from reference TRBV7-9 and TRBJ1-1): DTGVSQNPRHKITKRGQNVTFRCDPISEHNRLYWYRQTLGQGPEFLTYFQNEAQLEKSRLLSDRFSAERPKGSFSTLEIQRTEQGDSAMYLCASSLVRGPHAEAFFGQGTRLTVV.